One sample yielded the 18 T cell receptor beta chains listed below, sequenced in a study of patients and donors after allogeneic stem cell transplantation. TCRdb independently ran MiXCR on the RT-PCR reads; one entry per CDR3 protein. The data show some 960,000 distinct CDR3 sequences, roughly 18% seen once. The specimen sequenced was blood, either unsorted or a sorted T cell fraction (not recorded which). The origin of the receptors is a human donor who was either an allogeneic HSCT recipient or a stem cell or donor lymphocyte infusion donor (not recorded which). It is not recorded whose cells these are; they may come from a transplant donor.

The J gene is TRBJ2-1, the V gene TRBV5-1, with TRBD2 identical over 9 bases. CDR1 and CDR2 (germline): SGHRS, YFSETQ. Unmatched junction bases numbered 9, after V lost 4 bases and J lost 7 bases. The CDR3 length is 15 residues. CDR3 amino acids: CASSVAGAEINEQFF. The CDR3 DNA sequence: TGCGCCAGCAGCGTAGCGGGGGCCGAAATAAATGAGCAGTTCTTC. The entire variable domain, with the rest obtained from reference TRBV5-1 and TRBJ2-1, is as follows: KAGVTQTPRYLIKTRGQQVTLSCSPISGHRSVSWYQQTPGQGLQFLFEYFSETQRNKGNFPGRFSGRQFSNSRSEMNVSTLELGDSALYLCASSVAGAEINEQFFGPGTRLTVL.

In this sample, this clonotype turned up a few times. The chain has TRBV5-1 and TRBJ1-6, with TRBD1 matching 10 bases. There are 18 residues in the CDR3. Germline CDR1 is SGHRS and CDR2 is YFSETQ. Trimming took 4 bases from V and 5 from J; bases not matched to a gene: 12. CDR3 sequence: CASSDGTGVVDDNSPLHF. The CDR3 DNA is TGCGCCAGCAGCGACGGGACAGGGGTGGTTGACGATAATTCACCCCTCCACTTT.

The V gene is TRBV2, the J gene TRBJ1-1, with 10 positions matching TRBD1. J was trimmed by 4 bases and V by 4 bases; bases with no gene match: 3. Germline lookup yields CDR1 SNHLY and CDR2 FYNNEI. The CDR3 covers 14 residues. CDR3 region: CASSVRDRGTEAFF. Written as DNA, the CDR3 is TGTGCCAGCAGTGTACGGGACAGGGGCACTGAAGCTTTCTTT.

The chain employs TRBV5-1 and TRBJ1-4; D unresolved. V lost 0 bases, J lost 0 bases, and 12 bases lay in between. This CDR3 region has 17 residues. From germline, CDR1 is SGHRS and CDR2 YFSETQ. CDR3 nucleotide sequence: TGCGCCAGCAGCTTGGATCCTATAGGGCCAACTAATGAAAAACTGTTTTTT. Translation: CASSLDPIGPTNEKLFF.

This clonotype occurred a few times. J is TRBJ1-1 and V is TRBV7-6; 8 bases fit TRBD1. The germline V gene encodes CDR1 SGHVS and CDR2 FNYEAQ. After removal of 0 bases from V and 10 bases from J, the junction contained 7 bases not matched to a gene. This CDR3 has 14 residues. CDR3 amino acids: CASSLATGDLGAFF. DNA of the CDR3: TGTGCCAGCAGCTTAGCGACAGGGGACCTGGGAGCTTTCTTT.

The chain uses TRBV12-3 or TRBV12-4 and TRBJ2-3, with 10 bases aligning to TRBD2. This CDR3 contains 15 residues. The J segment lost 6 bases and the V segment lost 6 bases, leaving 9 bases of the junction unmatched. The CDR3 protein is CASSGTSELSDTQYF. In DNA, the CDR3 is TGTGCCAGCAGCGGGACTAGCGAGCTCTCCGATACGCAGTATTTT.

In this sample, this clonotype turned up many times. V and J are TRBV10-3 and TRBJ2-7; TRBD2 aligns across 13 bases. After removal of 3 bases from V and 3 bases from J, the junction contained 5 bases not matched to a gene. Germline assignment: CDR1 ENHRY and CDR2 SYGVKD. This CDR3 contains 16 residues. The CDR3 nucleotides read TGTGCCATCAGTGACCCACTAGCGGGAGGGCTCTACGAGCAGTACTTC. Encoded protein: CAISDPLAGGLYEQYF.

The rearrangement uses TRBV6-1 and TRBJ2-6; D gene uncertain. CDR1 is MNHNS, CDR2 SASEGT, per germline. V shed 7 bases and J shed 1 base, with 11 bases lying between them. The CDR3 length is 15 residues. The DNA for the CDR3 is TGTGCCAGCAATCAAAGGGTGTCTGGGGCCAACGTCCTGACTTTC. The encoded protein is CASNQRVSGANVLTF.

This clonotype was counted only a few times. This sequence joins TRBV6-2 or TRBV6-3 and TRBJ2-7; TRBD1 is a possible D gene (6 bases). This CDR3 spans 13 amino acids. Germline assignment: CDR1 MNHEY and CDR2 SVGEGT. Trimming took 6 bases from V and 4 from J, leaving 13 bases between them. The DNA for the CDR3 is TGTGCCAGCAGCCGTCGGACAGATTACGAGCAGTACTTC. Residues: CASSRRTDYEQYF.

DNA for the CDR3: TGCAGTGCTAGAGCAGGACAGGACCGGTCCAATGAGCAGTTCTTC. Its protein is CSARAGQDRSNEQFF. This rearrangement joins TRBV20-1 to TRBJ2-1; 7 nucleotides line up with TRBD1. V was pared by 1 base and J by 6 bases, with 9 bases of the junction left unmatched. There are 15 residues in the CDR3. The V gene's germline CDR1 is DFQATT and CDR2 SNEGSKA (reference sequence).

This clonotype was detected a few times. A read error may produce the germline difference seen at one junction end. The rearrangement joins TRBV7-7 to TRBJ2-5, with a possible D match to TRBD2 (5 bases). Germline values: CDR1 SSHAT, CDR2 FNYEAQ (reference sequence). The CDR3 length is 16 residues. CDR3 in DNA: TGTGCTAGCAGCTTAGGCCAGGTCGAGGGCGCAGAGACCCAGTACTTC. Translated, it gives CASSLGQVEGAETQYF.

This chain joins TRBV5-1 and TRBJ2-7, with 14 bases fitting TRBD2. The CDR3 has 15 residues. V gave up 5 bases and J gave up 6 bases; unmatched junction bases: 7. From germline, CDR1 is SGHRS and CDR2 YFSETQ. This CDR3 reads CASSSGLAGDGEQYF. The CDR3 nucleotides are TGCGCCAGCAGTTCGGGACTAGCGGGAGACGGCGAGCAGTACTTC.

A few counts support this clonotype. The chain has TRBV5-1 and TRBJ2-5, with D hard to call. V lost 0 bases to trimming and J lost 2 bases, with 11 bases between them. The length of the CDR3 is 15 residues. CDR1 is SGHRS, CDR2 YFSETQ, per germline. CDR3 protein: CASSLELATQETQYF. The DNA of the CDR3 is TGCGCCAGCAGCTTGGAGTTGGCTACGCAAGAGACCCAGTACTTC.

This clonotype was counted between two and nine times. In nucleotides, the CDR3 is TGTGCCAGCAGTCCCGCAGGAGACTCAGATACGCAGTATTTT. Translating gives CASSPAGDSDTQYF. The chain recombines TRBV12-3 or TRBV12-4 with TRBJ2-3; D not resolved. V dropped 5 bases and J dropped 4 bases, with 13 bases sitting between them. The CDR3 length is 14 residues.

This clonotype was counted many times. This chain connects TRBV3-1 to TRBJ2-7; no reliable D call. V lost 4 bases and J 3 bases, leaving 1 base between the germline ends. The CDR3 runs 10 residues. The germline CDR1 and CDR2 sequences are LGHDT and YNNKEL (reference sequence). CDR3 amino acids: CASSRYEQYF. The CDR3 nucleotides are TGTGCCAGCAGCCGCTACGAGCAGTACTTC.

The rearrangement joins TRBV5-1 to TRBJ2-5; perhaps D is TRBD1 or TRBD2 (6 bases each). The CDR3 spans 16 residues. V lost 5 bases and J lost 2, with 19 bases in between. In germline, CDR1 is SGHRS, CDR2 YFSETQ. The CDR3 DNA is TGCGCCAGCAGACTGTCCGGGGGCAGCGTACAAGAGACCCAGTACTTC. It codes for CASRLSGGSVQETQYF.

Remarks on this clonotype: Mismatch with germline at one junction end may stem from a read error. The chain joins TRBV24-1 to TRBJ1-5; 7 bases line up with TRBD1. Germline CDR1 KGHDR, CDR2 SFDVKD. This CDR3 comprises 14 residues. The CDR3: CATRGRGSTQPQHF. The CDR3 coding sequence is TGTGCCACCAGAGGCAGGGGGAGCACTCAGCCCCAGCATTTT.

A few counts support this clonotype. The chain recombines TRBV29-1 with TRBJ2-7, with D perhaps matching TRBD1 or TRBD2 (5 bases each). Germline V gene data show CDR1 as SQVTM and CDR2 as ANQGSEA. The germline V and J ends were trimmed by 6 bases and 6 bases, with 9 bases remaining between them. The CDR3 extends over 10 amino acids. In DNA form, the CDR3 reads TGCAGCGTGGGGGACGGCGAGCAGTACTTC. Encoded protein: CSVGDGEQYF.